The clone carrying this T cell receptor (beta chain) appeared a few times. The CDR3 runs 15 residues. Trimming removed 0 bases from V and 5 bases from J, with 14 bases in between. Germline V gene lookup returns CDR1 ENHRY and CDR2 SYGVKD. This sample is part of a study of T-cell reconstitution after alpha-beta-depleted transplantation in children. During its preparation, the TCRbeta library received unique molecular identifiers. Each CDR3 protein gets one entry after TCRdb re-called the PCR reads with MiXCR. Found here are some 490,000 distinct CDR3 sequences, approximately 12% of them singletons; the top ten hold around 5.6%.

This chain uses TRBV10-3 with TRBJ2-7; D is unresolved. This receptor was taken from a human donor who donated a stem cell graft to a child with combined immunodeficiency. The sequences come from PBMCs from the stem cell graft donor, collected from the stem cell graft. The CDR3 DNA sequence: TGTGCCATCAGTGAGTCGTGGGATGGATATCACGAGCAGTACTTC. It codes for CAISESWDGYHEQYF.